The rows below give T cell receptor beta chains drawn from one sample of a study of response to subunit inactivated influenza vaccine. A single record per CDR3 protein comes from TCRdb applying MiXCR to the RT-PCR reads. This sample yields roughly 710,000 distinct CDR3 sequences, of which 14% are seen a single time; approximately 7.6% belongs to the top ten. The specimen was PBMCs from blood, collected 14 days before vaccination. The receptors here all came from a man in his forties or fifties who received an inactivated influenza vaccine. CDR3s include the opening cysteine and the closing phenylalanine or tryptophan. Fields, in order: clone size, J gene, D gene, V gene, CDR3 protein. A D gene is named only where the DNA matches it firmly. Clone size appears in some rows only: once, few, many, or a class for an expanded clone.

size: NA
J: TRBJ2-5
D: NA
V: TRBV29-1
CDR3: CSVVGGPESQYF

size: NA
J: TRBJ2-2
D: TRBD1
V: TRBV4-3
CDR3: CASSRATGSTGELFF

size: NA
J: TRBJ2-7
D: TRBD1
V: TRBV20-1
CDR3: CSAEDRDKSSSYEQYF

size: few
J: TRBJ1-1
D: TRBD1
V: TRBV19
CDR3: CASSTTGGRPEAFF

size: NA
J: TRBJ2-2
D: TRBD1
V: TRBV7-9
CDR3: CASSRIRTGVTGELFF

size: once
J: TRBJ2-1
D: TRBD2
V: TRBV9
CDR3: CASSVGGLGGYNEQFF

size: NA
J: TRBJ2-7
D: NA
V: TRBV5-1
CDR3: CASSPGAAKGNEQYF

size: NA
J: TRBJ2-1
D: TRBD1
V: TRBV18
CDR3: CASSPFQGEPYNEQFF

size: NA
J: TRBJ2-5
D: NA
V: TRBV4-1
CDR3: CASSQDPAAETQYF

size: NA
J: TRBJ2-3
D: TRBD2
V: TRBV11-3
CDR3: CASSYGTSGSSDTQYF

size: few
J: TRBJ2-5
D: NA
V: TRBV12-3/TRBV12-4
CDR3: CASKRGAETQYF

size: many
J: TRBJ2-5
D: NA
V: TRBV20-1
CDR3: CSATVIMETQYF

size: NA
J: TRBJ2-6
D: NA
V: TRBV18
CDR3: CASSTYLSGANVLTF

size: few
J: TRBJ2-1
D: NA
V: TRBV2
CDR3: CASSAVYEQFF

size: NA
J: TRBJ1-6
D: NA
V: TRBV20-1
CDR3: CSASGTRNNSPLHF

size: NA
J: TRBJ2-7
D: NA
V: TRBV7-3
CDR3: CASGPGNLCWQYF

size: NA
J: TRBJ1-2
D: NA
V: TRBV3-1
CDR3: CASSNRGTGDNYGYTF

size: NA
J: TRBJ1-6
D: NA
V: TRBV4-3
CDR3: CASSQGQEWNSPLHF

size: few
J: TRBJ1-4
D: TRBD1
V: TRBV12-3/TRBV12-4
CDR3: CASTQGGGNEKLFF

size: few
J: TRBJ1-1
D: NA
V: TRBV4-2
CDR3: CASSLGGPKVEAFF

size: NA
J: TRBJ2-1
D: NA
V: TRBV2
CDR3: CASSEDRVFRQFF

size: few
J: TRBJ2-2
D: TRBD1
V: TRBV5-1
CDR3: CASSLVPGQGGGELFF

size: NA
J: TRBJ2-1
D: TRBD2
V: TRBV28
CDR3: CASSRLRASGYNEQFF

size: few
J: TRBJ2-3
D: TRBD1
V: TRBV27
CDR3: CASSSGQARDTQYF

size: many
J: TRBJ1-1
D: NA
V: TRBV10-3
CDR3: CAISEGQTNTEAFF

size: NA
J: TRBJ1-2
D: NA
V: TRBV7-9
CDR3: CASTKTQAHGYTF

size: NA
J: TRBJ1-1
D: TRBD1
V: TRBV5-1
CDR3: CASSFGTGTEAFF

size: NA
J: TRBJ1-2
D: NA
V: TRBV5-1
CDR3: CASSLGEGRDGYTF

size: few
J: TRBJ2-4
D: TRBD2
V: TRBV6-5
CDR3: CASSYEAGGNIQYF

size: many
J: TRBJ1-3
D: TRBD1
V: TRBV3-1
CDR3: CASSQSGQAYTIYF

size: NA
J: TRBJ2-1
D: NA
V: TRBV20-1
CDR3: CSAEGGGSYNEQFF

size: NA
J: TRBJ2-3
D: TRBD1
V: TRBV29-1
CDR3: CSVAHRGTQYF

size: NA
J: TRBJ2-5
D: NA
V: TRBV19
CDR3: CASSKRESETQYF

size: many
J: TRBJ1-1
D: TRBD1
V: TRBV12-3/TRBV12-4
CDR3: CASSLGGQGKAFF

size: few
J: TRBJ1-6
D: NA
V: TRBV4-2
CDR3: CASSQGTGRNSPLHF

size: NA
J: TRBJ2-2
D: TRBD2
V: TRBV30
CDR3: CAWRGLAGYTGELFF

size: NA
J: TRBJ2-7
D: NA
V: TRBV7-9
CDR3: CASSQTGIPYEQYF

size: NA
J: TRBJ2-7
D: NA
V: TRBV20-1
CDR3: CSASPRDGYEQYF

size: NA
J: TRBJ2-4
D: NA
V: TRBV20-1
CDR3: CSALGLGNIQYF

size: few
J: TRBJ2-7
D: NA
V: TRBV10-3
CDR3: CAISDSLRPEQYF